These 4 T cell receptor beta chains were all obtained from the same sample, sequenced in a study of T-cell reconstitution after alpha-beta-depleted transplantation in children. As it was prepared, the TCRbeta library received unique molecular identifiers. TCRdb reprocessed the PCR reads with MiXCR, giving one entry per CDR3 protein. The table lists roughly 500,000 distinct CDR3 sequences, around 13% of them singletons. Sequenced material: PBMCs from the stem cell graft donor, taken from the stem cell graft. Receptors originate from a human donor who donated a stem cell graft to a child with combined immunodeficiency.

In this sample, this clonotype turned up a few times. V and J are TRBV12-3 or TRBV12-4 and TRBJ2-1; 9 bases line up with TRBD1. The CDR3 runs to 16 residues. With V trimmed by 8 bases and J by 2 bases, 10 bases remained unmatched. CDR3 coding DNA: TGTGCCAGCGTACCAGATACAGGGGGCACCTACAATGAGCAGTTCTTC. Amino acid sequence: CASVPDTGGTYNEQFF.

This clonotype has at least ten counts. This chain uses TRBV9 with TRBJ2-1; D remains unclear. The length of the CDR3 is 14 residues. Germline CDR1 SGDLS, CDR2 YYNGEE. Trimming removed 2 bases from V and 10 bases from J, with 16 bases in between. The CDR3 DNA follows: TGTGCCAGCAGCGTCCTCCCCATGCGAGCAGAGCAGTTCTTC. It codes for CASSVLPMRAEQFF.

In this sample, this clonotype turned up many times. The chain has TRBV6-2 or TRBV6-3 and TRBJ1-6; maybe TRBD1 (5 bases). With 2 bases removed from V and 8 bases from J, the gap between germline ends came to 16 bases. The germline gives CDR1 MNHEY, CDR2 SVGEGT. There are 16 residues in the CDR3. CDR3 bases: TGTGCCAGCAGTTACAGGGGACCGCGTTATTATTCACCCCTCCACTTT. Translation: CASSYRGPRYYSPLHF.

The CDR3 region has the DNA TGTGCCAGCAGTCCCCGAAGGACAGCCTACGAGCAGTACTTC. It encodes CASSPRRTAYEQYF. The chain is built from TRBV27 and TRBJ2-7; maybe TRBD1 (6 bases). Germline V gives CDR1 MNHEY, CDR2 SMNVEV (reference sequence). The CDR3 extends over 14 amino acids. The V end lost 5 bases, the J end lost 2 bases, and 13 bases lay between the germline ends.